Below, one T cell receptor (beta chain) is given with its context. Antigen unknown. The sample belongs to a study of regulatory T cells in long-lasting Graves disease. Study-wide points: Persistent patients shared some 2,500 public clonotypes among themselves. Newly diagnosed patients shared fewer, at under 1,000. It was in persistent disease that TRBV28, TRBJ1-2 and TRBJ2-5 were favored. For persistent Graves' patients, TCR diversity was lower than for newly diagnosed ones.

Germline assignment: CDR1 MDHEN and CDR2 SYDVKM. The CDR3 covers 15 residues. The ends lost 6 bases at V and 1 base at J; junction bases unmatched: 7. Time point defined: persistent/refractory GD, antithyroid drugs over 5 years with positive TRAb. After RNA was extracted from PBMCs, the TCR library was made from it. As a group, patients came from one endocrinology department in Xi'an, China. CDR3 regions were amplified by Arm-PCR using iRepertoire HTBI primers to build TCR beta libraries. TCRdb reprocessed the multiplex PCR reads via MiXCR and lists one record per CDR3 protein. The sample holds roughly 400,000 distinct CDR3 sequences, roughly 23% seen once.

The sample here was peripheral blood mononuclear cells (PBMCs), taken when the disease was refractory, from a patient treated with antithyroid drugs. This clonotype was sampled from a female donor with Graves disease. The chain has TRBV28 and TRBJ2-3; 7 positions match TRBD1. As DNA, the CDR3 is TGTGCCAGCAGCCAGGGGCAGGGGGGCACAGATACGCAGTATTTT. Amino acid sequence: CASSQGQGGTDTQYF.